One T cell receptor beta chain is described in this entry. Its antigen is still unknown. V shed 0 bases, J shed 5 bases, and the junction held 10 bases outside the gene matches. From germline, CDR1 is SNHLY and CDR2 FYNNEI. The CDR3 sequence is 17 residues long. This specimen comes from a study of shared clonotypes between healthy human individuals. The study, taken as a whole, reports: Investigators collected only blood, and repertoires in tissues likely differ.

Naive CD8 populations comprised CD45RO-negative cells positively selected for CCR7, excluding terminally differentiated effector memory CD45RA+ cells. The study enrolled healthy HIV-negative adults without recent acute infections or vaccinations as donors. Samples underwent the assay at deep level. Methods used by the authors: There were no quality scores in the junction-only immunoSEQ sequences, so filtering differed. Only in-frame clones appear in the TCRdb table, and some are missing; sequencing was by immunoSEQ multiplex PCR. V and J calls and clone size follow that table, whereas D and trimming were derived from the DNA. This table has about 2 million clones, 85% to 95% appearing once.

Material for sequencing was naive CD8+ T cells sorted from blood. This chain links TRBV2 with TRBJ2-5; TRBD1 matches at 9 bases. The TCR originated in a man aged 18-30 years in good health. CDR3 coding DNA: TGTGCCAGCAGTGAAGCGGAAACAGGGGGCTTTGTTGAGACCCAGTACTTC. Residues: CASSEAETGGFVETQYF.